These 14 T cell receptor beta chains were all obtained from the same sample, sequenced in a study of beta chain features in type 1 diabetes. Study-level points and caveats: Researchers report that Type 1 diabetes patients had moderately but significantly shorter TCRB CDR3s across all four CD4+ subsets.

Antigens for these TCRs are unknown. Investigators reverse transcribed all isolated RNA, so they sequenced expressed TCRB transcripts. Sequencing was performed with immunoSEQ multiplex PCR; in TCRdb, only in-frame clones are kept and a portion is missing. The sample shows approximately 250,000 clones, approximately 25% of them seen only once. Material for sequencing was naive CD4+ T cells from blood. The receptors were gathered from a woman younger than 45 with type 1 diabetes.

The chain employs TRBV11-2 and TRBJ2-3; 7 positions agree with TRBD2. The CDR3 runs 14 residues. CDR1 and CDR2 from the germline V gene are SGHAT and FQNNGV. With 4 bases clipped from V and 1 base from J, the junction kept 2 bases outside the gene matches. CDR3 region: CASSSTSGTDTQYF. The CDR3 DNA sequence: TGTGCCAGCAGCTCTACTAGCGGCACAGATACGCAGTATTTT.

The chain employs TRBV18 and TRBJ1-2; D uncertain. V was pared by 3 bases and J by 7 bases, with 15 bases between. The germline gives CDR1 KGHSH, CDR2 LQKENI. This CDR3 has 14 residues. The CDR3 sequence is CASSPAEAAGGYTF. For the CDR3, the DNA is TGTGCCAGCTCACCGGCAGAGGCGGCGGGTGGCTACACCTTC.

The table lists this clone with a few counts. The chain has TRBV15 and TRBJ2-3; 12 nucleotides align to TRBD2. The ends lost 2 bases at V and 2 bases at J; junction bases unmatched: 5. Germline CDR1 is LNHNV and CDR2 is YYDKDF (reference sequence). This CDR3 contains 17 residues. The CDR3 is CATSRHGLAGNTDTQYF. CDR3 bases: TGTGCCACCAGCAGACACGGACTAGCGGGGAACACAGATACGCAGTATTTT.

The chain recombines TRBV5-4 with TRBJ2-5; a weak D match, TRBD1 (6 bases). V gave up 0 bases and J gave up 1 base, with 7 bases separating them. The CDR3 length is 14 residues. Germline V gives CDR1 SGHNT, CDR2 YYREEE (reference sequence). The DNA of the CDR3 is TGTGCCAGCAGCTTGGGGACAGTCCAAGAGACCCAGTACTTC. It codes for CASSLGTVQETQYF. Variable domain in full (rest from reference TRBV5-4 and TRBJ2-5): ETGVTQSPTHLIKTRGQQVTLRCSSQSGHNTVSWYQQALGQGPQFIFQYYREEENGRGNFPPRFSGLQFPNYSSELNVNALELDDSALYLCASSLGTVQETQYFGPGTRLLVL.

The V and J genes are TRBV9 and TRBJ1-5; D is perhaps TRBD1 (6 bases). Deletions cut 0 bases from V and 8 bases from J, with 15 bases between. The CDR3 sequence is 15 residues long. Germline V gene lookup returns CDR1 SGDLS and CDR2 YYNGEE. The CDR3 is CASSVGGGGREPQHF. In nucleotides, the CDR3 is TGTGCCAGCAGCGTAGGGGGAGGGGGTCGCGAGCCCCAGCATTTT.

The chain couples TRBV28 to TRBJ2-7; D possibly corresponds to TRBD1 (6 bases). The CDR3 is 14 amino acids. Germline CDR1 MDHEN, CDR2 SYDVKM. The germline V and J ends were trimmed by 8 bases and 2 bases, with 16 bases remaining between them. The CDR3 DNA is TGTGCCAGCCTCAGGGGTATTAGTCCCTACGAGCAGTACTTC. Protein sequence: CASLRGISPYEQYF.

This clone has just a few counts. DNA for the CDR3: TGTGCCTGGACCCCGGGAGCTTACAATGAGCAGTTCTTC. Amino acids: CAWTPGAYNEQFF. The chain links TRBV30 to TRBJ2-1; weak D call: TRBD2 (6 bases). Germline assignment: CDR1 GTSNPN and CDR2 SVGIG (reference sequence). Trimming left V 4 bases short and J 4 bases short, with 11 bases between. The CDR3 spans 13 residues.

This chain uses TRBV10-3 with TRBJ2-7; 9 bases are shared with TRBD1. This CDR3 spans 14 amino acids. Losses at the gene ends were 11 bases for V and 3 bases for J; bases not matched to a gene: 11. In germline, CDR1 is ENHRY, CDR2 SYGVKD. As DNA, the CDR3 is TGTGCCTCCCAGGGACAGGGAACCCACTACGAGCAGTACTTC. It encodes CASQGQGTHYEQYF.

The sample holds a few counts of this clone. V gene TRBV30 combines with J gene TRBJ2-3, with D possibly being TRBD2 (5 bases). The CDR3 is made up of 13 amino acids. CDR1 GTSNPN and CDR2 SVGIG come from the germline V gene (reference sequence). The V end lost 3 bases, the J end lost 6 bases, and 13 bases lay between the germline ends. The CDR3 loop is CAWSAGGPDTQYF. Written as DNA, the CDR3 is TGTGCCTGGAGCGCGGGCGGCCCCGATACGCAGTATTTT.

The V gene is TRBV9, the J gene TRBJ2-1; possible D gene TRBD2, 5 bases. This CDR3 is built from 16 residues. V dropped 3 bases and J dropped 4 bases, with 17 bases sitting between them. Per germline, CDR1 SGDLS and CDR2 YYNGEE. DNA for the CDR3: TGTGCCAGCAGCGCAGACGGGAATGTGGCTTACAATGAGCAGTTCTTC. Translation gives CASSADGNVAYNEQFF.

V and J are TRBV5-1 and TRBJ1-4; 8 bases fit TRBD1. V dropped 4 bases and J dropped 8; count of bases not matched to a gene: 7. Looked up from germline, CDR1 is SGHRS and CDR2 is YFSETQ. CDR3 length: 14 residues. This chain's CDR3 is CASSLRTGNEKLFF. CDR3 sequence (DNA): TGCGCCAGCAGCCTACGGACAGGGAACGAAAAACTGTTTTTT.

CDR3 protein: CASSPGGFTGELFF. As DNA, the CDR3 is TGTGCCAGCAGCCCAGGGGGATTCACCGGGGAGCTGTTTTTT. The V and J genes are TRBV28 and TRBJ2-2, with 7 bases that match TRBD1. V was pared by 6 bases and J by 4 bases, with 5 bases of the junction left unmatched. This CDR3 has 14 residues. Germline V gene data show CDR1 as MDHEN and CDR2 as SYDVKM.

The chain recombines TRBV5-1 with TRBJ2-4; tentatively, D is TRBD1 (6 bases). Between the trimmed V and J ends, which lost 2 bases and 7 bases, there was a span of 10 bases. There are 13 residues in the CDR3. Germline V gives CDR1 SGHRS, CDR2 YFSETQ. The CDR3 region is CASSFGQNNIQYF. DNA of the CDR3: TGCGCCAGCAGCTTCGGACAGAATAACATTCAGTACTTC.

This clone was found a few times. The V gene is TRBV7-9, the J gene TRBJ1-2; no clear D. Per the germline V gene, CDR1 is SEHNR and CDR2 is FQNEAQ (reference sequence). The CDR3 has 15 amino acids. Trimming shortened V by 1 base and J by 4 bases, and 13 bases separated the two germline ends. CDR3: CASSLVPERPYGYTF. The CDR3 bases are TGTGCCAGCAGCTTAGTTCCAGAGCGCCCCTATGGCTACACCTTC.